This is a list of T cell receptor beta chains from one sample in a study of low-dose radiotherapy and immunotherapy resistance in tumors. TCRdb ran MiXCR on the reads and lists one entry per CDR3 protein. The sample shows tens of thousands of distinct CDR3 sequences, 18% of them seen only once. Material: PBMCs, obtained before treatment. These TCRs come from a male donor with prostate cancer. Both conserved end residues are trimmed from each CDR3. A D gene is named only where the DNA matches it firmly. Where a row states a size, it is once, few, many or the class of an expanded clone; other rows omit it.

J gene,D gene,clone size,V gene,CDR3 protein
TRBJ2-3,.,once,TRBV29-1,SGLGGTDTQY
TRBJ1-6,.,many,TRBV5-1,ASSPVALNSPLH
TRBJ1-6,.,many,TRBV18,ASSPPAPGNSPLH
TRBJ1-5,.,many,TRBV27,ASSLRQGNQPQH
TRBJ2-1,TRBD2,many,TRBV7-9,ASSLMGGEKEQF
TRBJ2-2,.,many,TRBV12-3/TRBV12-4,ASSLVDMSGELF
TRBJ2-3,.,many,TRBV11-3,ASSLGSPDTQY
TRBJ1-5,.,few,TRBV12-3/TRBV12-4,ATAWGVEQPQH
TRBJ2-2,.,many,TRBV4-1,ASRQEFGARAGELF
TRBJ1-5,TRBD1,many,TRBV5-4,ASSPPEPRDRGPKSNQPQH
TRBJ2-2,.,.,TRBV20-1,SASLRNTGELF
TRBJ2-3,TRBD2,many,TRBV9,ASSAKVSGGPTDTQY
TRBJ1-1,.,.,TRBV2,ASFGGTEAF
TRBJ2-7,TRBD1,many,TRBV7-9,ASSPRTGGSYEQY
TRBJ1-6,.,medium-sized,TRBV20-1,SARIGTENSPLH
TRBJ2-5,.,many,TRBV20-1,SAPPGETVEGETQY
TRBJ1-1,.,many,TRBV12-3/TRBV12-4,ASSYTTEAF
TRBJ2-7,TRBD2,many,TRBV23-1,ASSQSRETSLNSYEQY
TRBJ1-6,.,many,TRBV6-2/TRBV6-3,ASSYRENSPLH